These 28 T cell receptor beta chains share one sample of origin, sequenced in a study of shared clonotypes between healthy human individuals (dated by TCRdb to the early 2020s). Receptors were amplified or captured by the immunoSEQ multiplex PCR assay. In its TCRdb copy, this immuneACCESS table keeps in-frame sequences only and misses some clones. Where compared with another copy, unresolved V genes explain less than half of these, and the others have no known cause. This sample is represented by some 1 million clones; about three quarters of them were singletons. The ten largest clones take up approximately 1.5% of the sample. Sequenced: memory CD4+ T cells sorted from blood. Reading the label with the study, this specimen's cell subset or site is: CD45RA-negative fraction. These receptors were obtained from a man between 18 and 35 years old in good health.

This clone was counted only a few times. V gene TRBV19 combines with J gene TRBJ1-1, with unresolved D. The germline gives CDR1 LNHDA, CDR2 SQIVND (reference sequence). CDR3 size: 12 residues. V dropped 5 bases and J dropped 0 bases, with 4 bases sitting between them. Written as DNA, the CDR3 is TGTGCCAGTAGTGAGATGAACACTGAAGCTTTCTTT. This sequence encodes CASSEMNTEAFF.

This chain links TRBV6-5 with TRBJ1-1, with no clear D. Germline V CDR1 and CDR2: MNHEY, SVGAGI. The CDR3 has 13 residues. V was cut by 2 bases and J by 0 bases, with 4 bases left in between. CDR3 nucleotide sequence: TGTGCCAGCAGTTACGCCATGAACACTGAAGCTTTCTTT. Encoded protein: CASSYAMNTEAFF.

This clone was seen once. This sequence joins TRBV10-3 and TRBJ2-2, with 7 nucleotides matching TRBD2. Germline V gives CDR1 ENHRY, CDR2 SYGVKD. Trimming took 0 bases from V and 1 from J; bases not matched to a gene: 2. This CDR3 spans 16 amino acids. CDR3: CAISESGGLNTGELFF. The CDR3 region has the DNA TGTGCCATCAGTGAGTCGGGGGGGTTGAACACCGGGGAGCTGTTTTTT.

For this clone: This sample includes further DNA sequences coding for the same CDR3. This chain uses TRBV18 with TRBJ2-6, with no clear D. The CDR3 is 13 residues long. Germline CDR1 is KGHSH and CDR2 is LQKENI. Trimming pared 3 bases from V and 3 bases from J, leaving 3 bases between. CDR3 amino acids: CASSPSGANVLTF. CDR3 nucleotide sequence: TGTGCCAGCTCACCTAGTGGGGCCAACGTCCTGACTTTC.

Comment on this clone: The junction departs from germline at one end; a sequencing error may be responsible. The V call is TRBV7-2, the J call TRBJ2-1; TRBD2 might be the D (5 bases). CDR3 size: 15 residues. Germline V gene data show CDR1 as SGHTA and CDR2 as FQGNSA. The DNA of the CDR3 is TGTGCCGGCAGCCCTAGCTGGGGCTCCTACAATGAGCAGTTCTTC. Translated, it gives CAGSPSWGSYNEQFF.

This chain connects TRBV4-1 to TRBJ2-1, with 9 bases identical to TRBD2. This CDR3 is built from 15 residues. CDR1 and CDR2 (germline): MGHRA, YSYEKL. Trimming removed 9 bases from V and 8 bases from J; junction bases left unmatched: 14. This CDR3 reads CASRGGLAGRDEQFF. CDR3 sequence (DNA): TGCGCCAGTAGGGGCGGCCTAGCGGGGAGGGATGAGCAGTTCTTC.

This sequence joins TRBV5-1 and TRBJ2-1; 11 bases align to TRBD2. V dropped 2 bases and J dropped 9; count of bases not matched to a gene: 4. CDR3 length equals 14 residues. Germline V gene lookup returns CDR1 SGHRS and CDR2 YFSETQ. The CDR3, as DNA: TGCGCCAGCAGCTTACTAGCGGGGGTTATTGAGCAGTTCTTC. It specifies CASSLLAGVIEQFF.

The chain uses TRBV10-3 and TRBJ1-2; no reliable D call. Trimming shortened V by 7 bases and J by 7 bases, and 13 bases separated the two germline ends. The CDR3 contains 12 residues. CDR1 and CDR2 (germline): ENHRY, SYGVKD. DNA for the CDR3: TGTGCCATCAACCCCACGACGGGTGGCTACACCTTC. This encodes CAINPTTGGYTF.

This clone was seen once. The rearrangement uses TRBV19 and TRBJ2-1, with D perhaps matching TRBD2 (6 bases). Germline V lookup: CDR1 LNHDA, CDR2 SQIVND (reference sequence). The CDR3 loop spans 15 amino acids. V was pared by 8 bases and J by 0 bases, with 14 bases between. The CDR3 is CASGSGPLSYNEQFF. CDR3 coding DNA: TGTGCCAGTGGTAGCGGACCGCTCTCCTACAATGAGCAGTTCTTC.

The rearrangement uses TRBV6-6 and TRBJ2-7, with 9 bases matching TRBD1. The germline gives CDR1 MNHNY, CDR2 SVGAGI (reference sequence). This CDR3 region has 15 residues. V lost 2 bases, J lost 2 bases, and 4 bases stayed unmatched. CDR3 sequence reads: CASSYPGQGAYEQYF. The CDR3 DNA sequence: TGTGCCAGCAGTTACCCGGGACAGGGAGCCTACGAGCAGTACTTC.

This clone was counted between two and nine times. The chain has TRBV9 and TRBJ1-4; D is undetermined. This CDR3 spans 13 amino acids. CDR1 is SGDLS and CDR2 is YYNGEE in the germline V gene. V was shortened by 0 bases and J by 2 bases, with 2 bases between the two germline ends. The CDR3 loop is CASSVGTNEKLFF. Written as DNA, the CDR3 is TGTGCCAGCAGCGTAGGCACTAATGAAAAACTGTTTTTT.

CDR3 DNA sequence: TGTGCCAGCAGCTTGGCCGCTAGCTCTGATACGCAGTATTTT. Protein sequence: CASSLAASSDTQYF. The chain is built from TRBV5-4 and TRBJ2-3; possible D gene TRBD2, 5 bases. This CDR3 is built from 14 residues. In germline, CDR1 is SGHNT, CDR2 YYREEE (reference sequence). The V gene lost 0 bases and the J gene lost 6 bases, with 11 bases spanning the gap. The variable domain in full, completed from reference TRBV5-4 and TRBJ2-3, reads ETGVTQSPTHLIKTRGQQVTLRCSSQSGHNTVSWYQQALGQGPQFIFQYYREEENGRGNFPPRFSGLQFPNYSSELNVNALELDDSALYLCASSLAASSDTQYFGPGTRLTVL.

Only a few counts were recorded for this clone. V usage is TRBV2 and J usage is TRBJ1-2; D is perhaps TRBD1 (5 bases). Germline V lookup: CDR1 SNHLY, CDR2 FYNNEI. V shed 5 bases and J shed 7 bases, with 11 bases lying between them. This CDR3 spans 12 amino acids. CDR3 protein: CASSFQGSGYTF. The CDR3 bases are TGTGCCAGCAGTTTCCAGGGATCTGGCTACACCTTC. The full variable domain, its missing parts supplied by reference TRBV2 and TRBJ1-2, is EPEVTQTPSHQVTQMGQEVILRCVPISNHLYFYWYRQILGQKVEFLVSFYNNEISEKSEIFDDQFSVERPDGSNFTLKIRSTKLEDSAMYFCASSFQGSGYTFGSGTRLTVV.

This clone was detected a few times. This clone may be a read error of a much larger clone one base away. The chain uses TRBV6-6 and TRBJ1-1, with 9 bases fitting TRBD1. Looked up from germline, CDR1 is MNHNY and CDR2 is SVGAGI (reference sequence). V shed 6 bases and J 1 base; nucleotides not matched to a gene: 3. The CDR3 extends over 14 amino acids. The CDR3: CASRRGQGNTEAFF. The CDR3 nucleotides are TGTGCCAGCAGGAGGGGACAGGGGAACACTGAAGCTTTCTTT.

The chain joins TRBV6-1 to TRBJ2-1; 7 positions match TRBD2. With V trimmed by 0 bases and J by 3 bases, 5 bases remained unmatched. The CDR3 loop spans 16 amino acids. Germline V CDR1 and CDR2: MNHNS, SASEGT. The CDR3 reads CASSEAWLADYNEQFF. The CDR3 coding sequence is TGTGCCAGCAGTGAAGCATGGCTAGCGGACTACAATGAGCAGTTCTTC.

As regards this clone: The same CDR3 is also encoded by other DNA sequences in this sample. The CDR3 loop reads CASSELGSGANVLTF. The CDR3 DNA is TGTGCCAGCAGTGAGTTGGGGTCTGGGGCCAACGTCCTGACTTTC. The chain has TRBV2 and TRBJ2-6; D unclear. V lost 3 bases and J 1 base, leaving 7 bases between the germline ends. Germline-derived CDR1 and CDR2 are SNHLY and FYNNEI. This CDR3 comprises 15 residues. Combining the CDR3 with reference TRBV2 and TRBJ2-6 gives the whole variable domain EPEVTQTPSHQVTQMGQEVILRCVPISNHLYFYWYRQILGQKVEFLVSFYNNEISEKSEIFDDQFSVERPDGSNFTLKIRSTKLEDSAMYFCASSELGSGANVLTFGAGSRLTVL.

This clone has a handful of counts. The chain links TRBV5-6 to TRBJ1-2; the D gene is possibly TRBD1 (5 bases). Per the germline V gene, CDR1 is SGHDT and CDR2 is YYEEEE. V lost 1 base and J lost 3, with 19 bases in between. The CDR3 runs 17 residues. In nucleotides, the CDR3 is TGTGCCAGCAGCTTGAAGGGGCCTAGGGCCGCGGACTATGGCTACACCTTC. Protein product: CASSLKGPRAADYGYTF.

This clone has ten or more counts. The gene calls are TRBV5-1 and TRBJ2-2; D not certain. The germline V and J ends were trimmed by 2 bases and 3 bases, with 8 bases remaining between them. The germline V gene has CDR1 SGHRS and CDR2 YFSETQ. CDR3 length: 14 residues. CDR3: CASSFRRDTGELFF. The DNA of the CDR3 is TGCGCCAGCAGCTTCCGACGGGACACCGGGGAGCTGTTTTTT.

This clone was detected only a few times. A far larger clone differs by one base, so this is likely a read error. The chain joins TRBV2 to TRBJ1-2; D is ambiguous. V shed 4 bases and J shed 4 bases, with 7 bases lying between them. The CDR3 is 12 residues long. The V gene's germline CDR1 is SNHLY and CDR2 FYNNEI. Written as DNA, the CDR3 is TGTGCCAGCAGTGGGGGTGGCTATGGCTACACCTTC. Its translation: CASSGGGYGYTF.

In this sample, this clone turned up many times. Distinct nucleotide sequences in the sample also encode this CDR3. The V and J genes are TRBV5-1 and TRBJ2-3; D is ambiguous. The CDR3 loop spans 11 amino acids. CDR1 and CDR2 from the germline V gene are SGHRS and YFSETQ. Trimming removed 2 bases from V and 6 bases from J, with 4 bases in between. CDR3 protein: CASSFGDTQYF. CDR3 in DNA: TGCGCCAGCAGCTTTGGGGATACGCAGTATTTT.

The chain joins TRBV18 to TRBJ2-7, with 10 bases fitting TRBD2. Germline V gene sequence: CDR1 KGHSH, CDR2 LQKENI. Trimming took 0 bases from V and 3 from J; bases not matched to a gene: 8. This CDR3 spans 17 amino acids. The CDR3 region is CASSPPAWTSGDYEQYF. DNA of the CDR3: TGTGCCAGCTCACCACCTGCTTGGACTAGCGGAGACTACGAGCAGTACTTC.

The genes are TRBV10-2 and TRBJ2-2, with no clear D. V dropped 5 bases and J dropped 1 base, with 5 bases sitting between them. The V gene's germline CDR1 is WSHSY and CDR2 SAAADI. This CDR3 is 13 amino acids long. The CDR3 here is CASSSVNTGELFF. CDR3 in DNA: TGCGCCAGCAGTAGCGTGAACACCGGGGAGCTGTTTTTT.

The rearrangement joins TRBV10-3 to TRBJ2-7; 10 nucleotides agree with TRBD2. V dropped 8 bases and J dropped 0; count of bases not matched to a gene: 16. The CDR3 runs 18 residues. Germline CDR1 is ENHRY and CDR2 is SYGVKD. CDR3 bases: TGTGCCATCCATCAGCGGGAGGGCCGTAGAGAGAGCTCCTACGAGCAGTACTTC. Protein product: CAIHQREGRRESSYEQYF.

The rearrangement uses TRBV7-9 and TRBJ2-5; D may be TRBD1 (5 bases). V was cut by 5 bases and J by 5 bases, with 18 bases left in between. Germline loops: CDR1 SEHNR, CDR2 FQNEAQ (reference sequence). CDR3 length equals 15 residues. The chain's CDR3 is CASSDEKGLPETQYF. DNA of the CDR3: TGTGCCAGCAGCGATGAAAAGGGGTTGCCCGAGACCCAGTACTTC.

The table lists this clone with many counts. The J gene is TRBJ2-7, the V gene TRBV19, with 7 bases aligning to TRBD1. Trimming at V came to 4 bases and at J to 2 bases, leaving 5 bases not matched to a gene. The V gene's germline CDR1 is LNHDA and CDR2 SQIVND (reference sequence). This CDR3 is 14 amino acids long. This chain's CDR3 is CASSTTGLTYEQYF. CDR3 DNA sequence: TGTGCCAGTAGTACGACAGGGCTGACCTACGAGCAGTACTTC.

The chain links TRBV5-4 to TRBJ1-2; D may be TRBD1 (5 bases). The length of the CDR3 is 16 residues. Germline V lookup: CDR1 SGHNT, CDR2 YYREEE (reference sequence). Trimming pared 1 base from V and 5 bases from J, leaving 18 bases between. The CDR3 spells CASSLRDGPRWYGYTF. The CDR3 coding sequence is TGTGCCAGCAGCTTGCGGGACGGACCGCGGTGGTATGGCTACACCTTC. Drawing the rest from reference TRBV5-4 and TRBJ1-2, the complete variable domain is ETGVTQSPTHLIKTRGQQVTLRCSSQSGHNTVSWYQQALGQGPQFIFQYYREEENGRGNFPPRFSGLQFPNYSSELNVNALELDDSALYLCASSLRDGPRWYGYTFGSGTRLTVV.

On this clone itself: This may stem from a read error, because a much larger clone lies one nucleotide away. The CDR3 loop reads CASSLDTQETQYF. For the CDR3, the DNA is TGTGCCAGCAGCTTGGACACACAAGAGACCCAGTACTTC. V gene TRBV5-4 combines with J gene TRBJ2-5; D is unresolved. The V end lost 0 bases, the J end lost 2 bases, and 5 bases lay between the germline ends. Germline V lookup: CDR1 SGHNT, CDR2 YYREEE (reference sequence). The length of the CDR3 is 13 residues.

The V call is TRBV29-1, the J call TRBJ1-2; D unresolved. Deletions cut 7 bases from V and 4 bases from J, with 10 bases between. The CDR3 runs to 11 residues. The V gene's germline CDR1 is SQVTM and CDR2 ANQGSEA. CDR3 residues: CSGGSSYGYTF. CDR3 DNA: TGCAGCGGTGGGTCTTCCTATGGCTACACCTTC.